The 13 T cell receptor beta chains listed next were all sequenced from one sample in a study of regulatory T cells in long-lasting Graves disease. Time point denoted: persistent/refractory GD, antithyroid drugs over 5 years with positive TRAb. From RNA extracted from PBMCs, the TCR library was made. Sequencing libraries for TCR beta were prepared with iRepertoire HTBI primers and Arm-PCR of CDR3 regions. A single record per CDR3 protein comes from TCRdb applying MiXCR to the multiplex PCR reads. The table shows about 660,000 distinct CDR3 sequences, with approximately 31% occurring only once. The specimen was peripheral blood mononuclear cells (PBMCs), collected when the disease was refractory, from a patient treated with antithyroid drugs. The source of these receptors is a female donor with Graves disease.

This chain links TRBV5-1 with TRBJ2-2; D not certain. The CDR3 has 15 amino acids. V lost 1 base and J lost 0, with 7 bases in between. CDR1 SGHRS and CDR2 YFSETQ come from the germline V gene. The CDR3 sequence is CASSLWGSNTGELFF. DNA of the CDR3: TGCGCCAGCAGCTTGTGGGGATCGAACACCGGGGAGCTGTTTTTT.

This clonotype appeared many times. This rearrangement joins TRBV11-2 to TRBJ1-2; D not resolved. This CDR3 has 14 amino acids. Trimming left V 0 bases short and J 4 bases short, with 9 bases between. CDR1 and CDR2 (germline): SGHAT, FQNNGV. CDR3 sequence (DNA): TGTGCCAGCAGCTTAGAGCCGGCGATCTATGGCTACACCTTC. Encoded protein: CASSLEPAIYGYTF.

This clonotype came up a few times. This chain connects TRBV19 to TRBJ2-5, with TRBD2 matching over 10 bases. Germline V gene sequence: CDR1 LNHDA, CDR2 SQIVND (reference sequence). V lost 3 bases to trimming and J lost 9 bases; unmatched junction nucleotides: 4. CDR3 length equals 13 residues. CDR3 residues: CASSMSGREPQYF. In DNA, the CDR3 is TGTGCCAGTAGTATGAGCGGGAGGGAGCCCCAGTACTTC.

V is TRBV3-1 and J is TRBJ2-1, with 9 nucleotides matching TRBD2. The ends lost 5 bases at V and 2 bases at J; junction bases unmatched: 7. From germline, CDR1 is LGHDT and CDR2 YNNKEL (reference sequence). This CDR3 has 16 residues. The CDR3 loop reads CASSSQTSGPYNEQFF. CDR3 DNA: TGTGCCAGCAGCTCCCAGACTAGCGGTCCCTACAATGAGCAGTTCTTC.

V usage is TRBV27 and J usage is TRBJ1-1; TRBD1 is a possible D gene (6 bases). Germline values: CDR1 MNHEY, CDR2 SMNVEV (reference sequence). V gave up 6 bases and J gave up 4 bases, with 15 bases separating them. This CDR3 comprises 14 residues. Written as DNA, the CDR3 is TGTGCCAGCAGCCTCTTTAGGGGGATCACTGAAGCTTTCTTT. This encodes CASSLFRGITEAFF.

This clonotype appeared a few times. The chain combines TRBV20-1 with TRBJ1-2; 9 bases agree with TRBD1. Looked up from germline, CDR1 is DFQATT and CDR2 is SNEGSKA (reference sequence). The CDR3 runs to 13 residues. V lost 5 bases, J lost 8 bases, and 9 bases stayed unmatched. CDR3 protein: CSAATGTGSGYTF. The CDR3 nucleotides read TGCAGTGCTGCAACCGGGACAGGGTCCGGCTACACCTTC.

The CDR3 DNA reads as TGTGCCAGCAGCGTAGCCCCGGGACAGTATAATTCACCCCTCCACTTT. This translates into CASSVAPGQYNSPLHF. This chain joins TRBV9 and TRBJ1-6, with TRBD1 matching 7 bases. This CDR3 has 16 residues. V dropped 0 bases and J dropped 4; count of bases not matched to a gene: 4. Germline CDR1 reads SGDLS; CDR2 reads YYNGEE.

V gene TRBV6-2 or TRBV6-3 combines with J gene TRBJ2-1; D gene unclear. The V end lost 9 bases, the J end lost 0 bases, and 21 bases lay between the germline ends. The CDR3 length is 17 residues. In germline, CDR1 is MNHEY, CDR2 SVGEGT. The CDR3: CASLPPALPSSYNEQFF. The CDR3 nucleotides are TGTGCCAGTCTTCCTCCGGCGTTACCGAGCTCCTACAATGAGCAGTTCTTC.

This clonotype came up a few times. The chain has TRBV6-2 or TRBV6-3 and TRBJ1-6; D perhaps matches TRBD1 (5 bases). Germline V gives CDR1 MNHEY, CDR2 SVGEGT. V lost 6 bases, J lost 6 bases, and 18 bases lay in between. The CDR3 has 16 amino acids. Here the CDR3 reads CASRDFVERGNSPLHF. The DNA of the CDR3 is TGTGCCAGCAGGGACTTCGTAGAGAGGGGTAATTCACCCCTCCACTTT.

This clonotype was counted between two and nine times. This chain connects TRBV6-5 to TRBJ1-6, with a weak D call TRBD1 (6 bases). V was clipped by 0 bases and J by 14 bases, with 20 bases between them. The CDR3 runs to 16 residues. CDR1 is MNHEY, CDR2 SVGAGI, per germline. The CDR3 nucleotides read TGTGCCAGCAGTTACTCGACCGGGGCAATTGAGGGGGCCCTCCACTTT. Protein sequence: CASSYSTGAIEGALHF.

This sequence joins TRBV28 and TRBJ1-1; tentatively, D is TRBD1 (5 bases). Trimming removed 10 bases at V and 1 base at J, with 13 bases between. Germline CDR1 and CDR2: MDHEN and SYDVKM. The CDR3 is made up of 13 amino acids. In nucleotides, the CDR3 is TGTGCCAACAGCCCAACAGGGAACACTGAAGCTTTCTTT. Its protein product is CANSPTGNTEAFF.

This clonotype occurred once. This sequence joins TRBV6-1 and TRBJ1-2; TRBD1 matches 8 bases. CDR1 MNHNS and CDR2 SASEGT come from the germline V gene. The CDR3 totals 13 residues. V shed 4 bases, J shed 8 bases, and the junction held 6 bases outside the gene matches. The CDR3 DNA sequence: TGTGCCAGCAGTGCGACAGGGGTGGGAGGCTACACCTTC. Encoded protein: CASSATGVGGYTF.

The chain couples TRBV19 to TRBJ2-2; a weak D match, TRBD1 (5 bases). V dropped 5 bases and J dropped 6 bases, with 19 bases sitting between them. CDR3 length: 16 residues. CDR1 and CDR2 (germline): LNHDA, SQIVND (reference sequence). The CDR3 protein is CASSQAKGIIAGELFF. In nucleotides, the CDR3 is TGTGCCAGTAGTCAGGCAAAGGGGATTATTGCCGGGGAGCTGTTTTTT.